This T cell receptor beta chain appears in the sequencing data of a study of shared clonotypes between healthy human individuals. Findings of the study overall: Naive subsets tended to show greater estimated richness than memory subsets.

The table lists this clone with a few counts. Its antigen remains unknown. Data came from immunoSEQ multiplex PCR; TCRdb stores just in-frame clones and leaves some out. The sample has approximately 940,000 clones, around 80% seen once. The CDR3 spans 16 residues. V shed 2 bases, J shed 6 bases, and the junction held 8 bases outside the gene matches. Per the germline V gene, CDR1 is SNHLY and CDR2 is FYNNEI. The receptor comes from a man aged 18 to 29 in good health. What was sequenced was memory CD4+ T cells sorted from blood. The subset denotes: CD45RA-negative fraction. This chain links TRBV2 with TRBJ2-1, with 9 bases aligning to TRBD2. The chain's CDR3 is CASSERISGRSNEQFF. In nucleotides, the CDR3 is TGTGCCAGCAGTGAAAGGATTAGCGGGAGATCCAATGAGCAGTTCTTC.